This T cell receptor beta chain was observed in a study of tumor-infiltrating lymphocytes in primary liver carcinoma. The wider study: Donors had hepatocellular carcinoma or combined HCC and intrahepatic cholangiocarcinoma.

Co-extraction of both nucleic acids (RNA and DNA) used roughly 20-34 mg of unsorted bulk tissue. This CDR3 contains 15 residues. Germline CDR1 reads SGHRS; CDR2 reads YFSETQ. On this clonotype: This could be a read error, since a much larger clone is one nucleotide away.

Production of TCR beta cDNA used around 0.45 ug total RNA together with a constant-region primer. Each TCR beta library was derived from three nested multiplex PCR rounds that employed slightly modified ARM-PCR. TRBV1-TRBV30 forward primers and a C-beta reverse primer were used in the first two PCR rounds, which each ran for approximately 9 cycles. TCRdb reanalysed the multiplex PCR reads using MiXCR and keeps one entry per CDR3 protein. The table records almost 55,000 distinct CDR3 sequences, about three quarters of them present only once. The chain joins TRBV5-1 to TRBJ2-1, with D possibly TRBD2 on 6 matching bases. The sequenced sample consisted of liver tumor tissue from sampling region 2. The subset: tumor region T2, inferior pole. The clonotype originates from a man aged 35-49 years with primary liver carcinoma and hepatitis B virus infection. This CDR3 is CASSLFGGGLNEQSF. In DNA form, the CDR3 reads TGCGCCAGCAGCCTCTTCGGGGGAGGTTTAAATGAGCAGTCCTTC.